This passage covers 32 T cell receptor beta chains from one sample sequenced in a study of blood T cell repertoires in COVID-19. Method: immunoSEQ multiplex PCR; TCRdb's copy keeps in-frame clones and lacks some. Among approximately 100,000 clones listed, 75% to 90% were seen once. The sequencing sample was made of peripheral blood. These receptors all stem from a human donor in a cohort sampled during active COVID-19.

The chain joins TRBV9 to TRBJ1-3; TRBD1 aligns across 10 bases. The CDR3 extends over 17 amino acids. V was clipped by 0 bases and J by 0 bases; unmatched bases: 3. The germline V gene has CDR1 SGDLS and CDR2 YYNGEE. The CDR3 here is CASSVEDRGFSGNTIYF. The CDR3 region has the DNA TGTGCCAGCAGCGTAGAGGACAGGGGGTTCTCTGGAAACACCATATATTTT.

As DNA, the CDR3 is TGTGCCACCAGCAGAGGAGTGGGGCTAGCGGGGGTGGTTGGGGAGCAGTACTTC. The encoded protein is CATSRGVGLAGVVGEQYF. The chain links TRBV15 to TRBJ2-7, with 10 bases lining up with TRBD2. The CDR3 covers 18 residues. The J segment lost 7 bases and the V segment lost 1 base, leaving 16 bases of the junction unmatched. CDR1 is LNHNV and CDR2 is YYDKDF in the germline V gene (reference sequence).

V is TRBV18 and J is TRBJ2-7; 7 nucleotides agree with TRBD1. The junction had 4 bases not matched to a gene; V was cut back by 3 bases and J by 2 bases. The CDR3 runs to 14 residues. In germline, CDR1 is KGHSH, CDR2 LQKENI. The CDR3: CASSPRTGTYEQYF. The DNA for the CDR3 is TGTGCCAGCTCACCCCGGACAGGAACCTACGAGCAGTACTTC.

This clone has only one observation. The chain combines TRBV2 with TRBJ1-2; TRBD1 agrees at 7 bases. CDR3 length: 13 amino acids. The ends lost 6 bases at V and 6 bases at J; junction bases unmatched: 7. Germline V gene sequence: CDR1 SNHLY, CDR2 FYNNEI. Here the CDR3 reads CASRLQGKDGYTF. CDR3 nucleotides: TGTGCCAGCAGACTACAGGGGAAGGATGGCTACACCTTC.

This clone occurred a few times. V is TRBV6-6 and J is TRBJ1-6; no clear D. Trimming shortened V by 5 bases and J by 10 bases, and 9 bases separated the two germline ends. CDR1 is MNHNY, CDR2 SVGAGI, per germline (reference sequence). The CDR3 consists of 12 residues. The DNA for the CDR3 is TGTGCCAGCAGTACCCAGGAATCACCCCTCCACTTT. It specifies CASSTQESPLHF.

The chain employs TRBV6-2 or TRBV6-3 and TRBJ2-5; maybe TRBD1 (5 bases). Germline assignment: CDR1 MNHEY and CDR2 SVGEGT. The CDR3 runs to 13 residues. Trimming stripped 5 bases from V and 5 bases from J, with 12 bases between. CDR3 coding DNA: TGTGCCAGCAGTGGCGGCAGGGCGGAGACCCAGTACTTC. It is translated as CASSGGRAETQYF.

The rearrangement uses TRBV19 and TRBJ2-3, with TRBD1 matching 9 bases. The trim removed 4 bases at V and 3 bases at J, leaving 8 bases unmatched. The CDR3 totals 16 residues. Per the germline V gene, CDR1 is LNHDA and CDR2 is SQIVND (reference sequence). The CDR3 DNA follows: TGTGCCAGTAGTACAAACCGGGACAGGGTAACAGATACGCAGTATTTT. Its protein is CASSTNRDRVTDTQYF. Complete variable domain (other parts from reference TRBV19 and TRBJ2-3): DGGITQSPKYLFRKEGQNVTLSCEQNLNHDAMYWYRQDPGQGLRLIYYSQIVNDFQKGDIAEGYSVSREKKESFPLTVTSAQKNPTAFYLCASSTNRDRVTDTQYFGPGTRLTVL.

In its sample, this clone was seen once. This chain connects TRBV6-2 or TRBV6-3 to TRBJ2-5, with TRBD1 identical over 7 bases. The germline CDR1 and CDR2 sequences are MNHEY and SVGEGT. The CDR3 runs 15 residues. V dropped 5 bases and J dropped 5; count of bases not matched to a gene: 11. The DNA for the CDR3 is TGTGCCAGCAGTACCGCACTATACAGGGGTGAGACCCAGTACTTC. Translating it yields CASSTALYRGETQYF.

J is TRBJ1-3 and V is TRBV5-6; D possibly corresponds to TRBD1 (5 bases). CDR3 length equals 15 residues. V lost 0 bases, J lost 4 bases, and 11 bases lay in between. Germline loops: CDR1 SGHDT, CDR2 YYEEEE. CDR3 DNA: TGTGCCAGCAGCTTGGTAGCAGGGTCAGGAAACACCATATATTTT. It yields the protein CASSLVAGSGNTIYF.

In DNA form, the CDR3 reads TGTGCCAGCAGCCCCGGACAGGTTGGGTCCTACAATGAGCAGTTCTTC. Residues: CASSPGQVGSYNEQFF. The genes are TRBV7-6 and TRBJ2-1; 7 nucleotides agree with TRBD1. Trimming cost V 5 bases and J 1 base; bases outside gene matches: 8. The CDR3 covers 16 residues. Germline CDR1 SGHVS, CDR2 FNYEAQ.

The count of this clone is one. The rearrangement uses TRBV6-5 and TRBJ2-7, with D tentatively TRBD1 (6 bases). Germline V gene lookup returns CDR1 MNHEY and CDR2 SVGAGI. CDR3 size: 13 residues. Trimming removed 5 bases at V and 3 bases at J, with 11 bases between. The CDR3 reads CASSPGTYYEQYF. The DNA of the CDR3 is TGTGCCAGCAGTCCCGGGACATACTACGAGCAGTACTTC.

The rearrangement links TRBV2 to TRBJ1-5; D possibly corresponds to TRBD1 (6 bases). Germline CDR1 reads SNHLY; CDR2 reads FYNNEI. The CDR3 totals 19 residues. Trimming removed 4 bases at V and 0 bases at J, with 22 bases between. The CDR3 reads CASSGGGGGFGNSNQPQHF. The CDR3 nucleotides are TGTGCCAGCAGTGGCGGAGGGGGGGGATTCGGGAATAGCAATCAGCCCCAGCATTTT.

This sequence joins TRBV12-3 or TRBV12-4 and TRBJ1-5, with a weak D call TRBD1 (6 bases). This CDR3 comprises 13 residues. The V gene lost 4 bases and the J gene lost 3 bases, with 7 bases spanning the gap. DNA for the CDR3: TGTGCCAGCAGTTGGGGGCTCAATCAGCCCCAGCATTTT. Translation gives CASSWGLNQPQHF.

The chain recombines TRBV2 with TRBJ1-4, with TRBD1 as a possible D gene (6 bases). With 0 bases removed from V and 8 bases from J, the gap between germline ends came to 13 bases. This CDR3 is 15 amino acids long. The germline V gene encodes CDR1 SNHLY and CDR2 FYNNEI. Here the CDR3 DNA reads TGTGCCAGCAGTGAAGCGTTTCAGGGGAACGAAAAACTGTTTTTT. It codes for CASSEAFQGNEKLFF.

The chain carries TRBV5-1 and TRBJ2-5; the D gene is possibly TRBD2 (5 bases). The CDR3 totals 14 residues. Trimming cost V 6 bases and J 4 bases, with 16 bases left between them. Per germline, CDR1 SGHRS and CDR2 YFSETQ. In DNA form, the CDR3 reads TGCGCCAGCACCCCGGCGGGCCACGGAGAGACCCAGTACTTC. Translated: CASTPAGHGETQYF.

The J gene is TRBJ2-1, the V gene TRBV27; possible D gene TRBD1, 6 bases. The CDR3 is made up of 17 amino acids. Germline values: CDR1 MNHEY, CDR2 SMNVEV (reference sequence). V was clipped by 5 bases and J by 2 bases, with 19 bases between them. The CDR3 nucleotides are TGTGCCAGCAGTACACCGGGACACGATTCCACCTACAATGAGCAGTTCTTC. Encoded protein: CASSTPGHDSTYNEQFF.

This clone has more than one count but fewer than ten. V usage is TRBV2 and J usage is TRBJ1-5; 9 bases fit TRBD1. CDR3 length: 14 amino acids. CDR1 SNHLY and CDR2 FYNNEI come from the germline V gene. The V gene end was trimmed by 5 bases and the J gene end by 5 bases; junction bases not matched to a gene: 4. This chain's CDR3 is CASSQQGADQPQHF. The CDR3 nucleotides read TGTGCCAGCAGTCAACAGGGGGCTGATCAGCCCCAGCATTTT.

CDR3 sequence (DNA): TGTGCCAGCAGCGCTGCAGGGGTTGGCTACACCTTC. The encoded protein is CASSAAGVGYTF. This chain links TRBV9 with TRBJ1-2; a possible D gene is TRBD1 (6 bases). This CDR3 region has 12 residues. CDR1 and CDR2 (germline): SGDLS, YYNGEE. Trimming stripped 3 bases from V and 7 bases from J, with 10 bases between.

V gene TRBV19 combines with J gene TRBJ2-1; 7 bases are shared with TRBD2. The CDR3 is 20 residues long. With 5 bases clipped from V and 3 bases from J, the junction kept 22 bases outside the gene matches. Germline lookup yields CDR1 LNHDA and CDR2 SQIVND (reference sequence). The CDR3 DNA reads TGTGCCAGTAGTCCACCATACCCAAGGACTAGTACATCGGGCTACAATGAGCAGTTCTTC. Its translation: CASSPPYPRTSTSGYNEQFF.

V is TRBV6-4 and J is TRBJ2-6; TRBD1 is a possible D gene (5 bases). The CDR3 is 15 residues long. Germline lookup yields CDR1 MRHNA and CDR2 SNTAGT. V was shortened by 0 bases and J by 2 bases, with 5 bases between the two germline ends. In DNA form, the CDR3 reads TGTGCCAGCAGTGACTCAGGGGCTGGGGCCAACGTCCTGACTTTC. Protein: CASSDSGAGANVLTF.

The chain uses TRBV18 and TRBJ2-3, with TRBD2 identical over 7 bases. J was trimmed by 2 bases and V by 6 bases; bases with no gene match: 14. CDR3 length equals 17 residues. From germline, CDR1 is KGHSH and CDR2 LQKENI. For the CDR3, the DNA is TGTGCCAGCTCGCCTCGACTAGCAGCTAGCCCCACAGATACGCAGTATTTT. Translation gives CASSPRLAASPTDTQYF.

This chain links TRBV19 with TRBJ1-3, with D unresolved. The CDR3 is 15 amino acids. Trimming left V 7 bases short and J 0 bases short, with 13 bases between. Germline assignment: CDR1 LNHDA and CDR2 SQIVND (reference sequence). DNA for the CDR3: TGTGCCAGTAAACCTTCGGGGATCTCTGGAAACACCATATATTTT. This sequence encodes CASKPSGISGNTIYF.

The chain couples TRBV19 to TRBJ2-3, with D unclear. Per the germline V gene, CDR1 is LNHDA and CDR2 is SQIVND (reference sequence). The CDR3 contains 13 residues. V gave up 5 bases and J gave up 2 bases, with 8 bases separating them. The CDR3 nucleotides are TGTGCCAGTAGTCACAGAACCACAGATACGCAGTATTTT. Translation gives CASSHRTTDTQYF. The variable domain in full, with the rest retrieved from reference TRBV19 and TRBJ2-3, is DGGITQSPKYLFRKEGQNVTLSCEQNLNHDAMYWYRQDPGQGLRLIYYSQIVNDFQKGDIAEGYSVSREKKESFPLTVTSAQKNPTAFYLCASSHRTTDTQYFGPGTRLTVL.

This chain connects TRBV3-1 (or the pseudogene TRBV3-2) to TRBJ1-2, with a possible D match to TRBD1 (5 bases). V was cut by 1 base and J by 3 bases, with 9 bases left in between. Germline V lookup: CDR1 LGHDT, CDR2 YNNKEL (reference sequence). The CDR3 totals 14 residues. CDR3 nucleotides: TGTGCCAGCAGCCAAGGCGGGGCTGACTATGGCTACACCTTC. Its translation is CASSQGGADYGYTF.

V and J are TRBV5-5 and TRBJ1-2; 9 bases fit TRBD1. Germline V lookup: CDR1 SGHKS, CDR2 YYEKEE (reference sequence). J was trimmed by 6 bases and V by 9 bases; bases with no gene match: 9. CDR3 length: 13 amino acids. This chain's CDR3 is CATRTGANHGYTF. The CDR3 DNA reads TGTGCCACCCGGACAGGGGCCAACCATGGCTACACCTTC.

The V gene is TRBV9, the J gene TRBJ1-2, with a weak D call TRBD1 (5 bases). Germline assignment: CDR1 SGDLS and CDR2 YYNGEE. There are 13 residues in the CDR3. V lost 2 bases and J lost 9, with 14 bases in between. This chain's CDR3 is CASSVGGFECYTF. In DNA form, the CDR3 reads TGTGCCAGCAGCGTGGGGGGGTTTGAGTGCTACACCTTC.

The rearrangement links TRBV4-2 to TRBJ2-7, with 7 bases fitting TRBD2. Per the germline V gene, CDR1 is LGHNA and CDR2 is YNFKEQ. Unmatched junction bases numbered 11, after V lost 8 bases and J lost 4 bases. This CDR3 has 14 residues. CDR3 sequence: CASGETRGSYEQYF. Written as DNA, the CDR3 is TGTGCCAGCGGGGAAACTCGCGGGAGTTACGAGCAGTACTTC.

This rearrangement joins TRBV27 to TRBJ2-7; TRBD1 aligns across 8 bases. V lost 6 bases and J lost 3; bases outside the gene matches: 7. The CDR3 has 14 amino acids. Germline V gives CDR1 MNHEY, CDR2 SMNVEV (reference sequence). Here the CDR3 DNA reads TGTGCCAGCAGCCCCGACAGGGGCTTCTACGAGCAGTACTTC. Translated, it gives CASSPDRGFYEQYF.

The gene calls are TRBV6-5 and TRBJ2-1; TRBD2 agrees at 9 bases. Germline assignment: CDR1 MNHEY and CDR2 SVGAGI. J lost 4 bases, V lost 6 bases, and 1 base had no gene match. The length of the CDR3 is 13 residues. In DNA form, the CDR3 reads TGTGCCAGCAGGCGGGGGGGTTACAATGAGCAGTTCTTC. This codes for CASRRGGYNEQFF.

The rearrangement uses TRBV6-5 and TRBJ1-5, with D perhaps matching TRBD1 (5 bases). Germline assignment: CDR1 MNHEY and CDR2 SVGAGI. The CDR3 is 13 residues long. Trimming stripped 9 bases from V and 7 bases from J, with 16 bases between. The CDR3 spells CASIINGGQPQHF. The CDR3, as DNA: TGTGCCAGTATAATAAACGGGGGGCAGCCCCAGCATTTT.

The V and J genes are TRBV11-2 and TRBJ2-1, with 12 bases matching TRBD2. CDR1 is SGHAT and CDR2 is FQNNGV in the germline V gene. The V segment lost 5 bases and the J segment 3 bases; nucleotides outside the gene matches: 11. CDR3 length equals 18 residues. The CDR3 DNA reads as TGTGCCAGCAGCCCAGGTCCGGGACTAGCGGGCGGCTACAATGAGCAGTTCTTC. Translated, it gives CASSPGPGLAGGYNEQFF.

CDR3 sequence (DNA): TGTGCCAGCAGACCCACAGGGGACACTGAAGCTTTCTTT. Protein sequence: CASRPTGDTEAFF. V is TRBV27 and J is TRBJ1-1; 7 nucleotides align to TRBD1. Unmatched junction bases numbered 4, after V lost 6 bases and J lost 3 bases. Germline-derived CDR1 and CDR2 are MNHEY and SMNVEV (reference sequence). This CDR3 contains 13 residues.